The entry below describes one T cell receptor beta chain. The data belong to a study of blood T cell repertoires in COVID-19. About the research overall: Acute-phase and convalescent COVID-19 samples originated in the United States, Italy and Spain. PBMCs, B-cell-depleted T cells, or T cells provided the cDNA or gDNA that made up the material.

The CDR3 loop spans 11 amino acids. CDR1 is MNHEY, CDR2 SVGAGI, per germline. The V gene lost 6 bases and the J gene lost 9 bases, with 9 bases spanning the gap. Clones were sequenced by immunoSEQ multiplex PCR, and TCRdb holds only the in-frame ones, with some missing. This repertoire shows about 140,000 clones, more than 75% found once; its top ten account for 4% to 5%. The sequence came from an elderly woman with acute or convalescent COVID-19. V gene TRBV6-5 combines with J gene TRBJ2-1, with a possible D match to TRBD1 (6 bases). Sequencing used peripheral blood. CDR3 bases: TGTGCCAGCAGGCACAGGGCTGAGCAGTTCTTC. Translated, it gives CASRHRAEQFF.